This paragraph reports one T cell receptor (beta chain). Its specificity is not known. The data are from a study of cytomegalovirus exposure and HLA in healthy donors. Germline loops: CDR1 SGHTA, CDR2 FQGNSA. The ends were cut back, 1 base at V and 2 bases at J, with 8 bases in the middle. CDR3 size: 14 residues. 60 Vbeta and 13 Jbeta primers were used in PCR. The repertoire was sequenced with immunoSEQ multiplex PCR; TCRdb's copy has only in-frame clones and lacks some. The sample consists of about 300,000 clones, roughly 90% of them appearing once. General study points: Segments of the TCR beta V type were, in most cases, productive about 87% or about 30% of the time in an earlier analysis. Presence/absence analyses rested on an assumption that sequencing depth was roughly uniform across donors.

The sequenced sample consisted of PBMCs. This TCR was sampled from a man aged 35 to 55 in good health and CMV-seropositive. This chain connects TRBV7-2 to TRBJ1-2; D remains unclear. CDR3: CASSLEYSNYGYTF. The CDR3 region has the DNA TGTGCCAGCAGCTTAGAGTACAGCAACTATGGCTACACCTTC.